Given below is one T cell receptor beta chain in context. This sample is drawn from a study of cytomegalovirus exposure and HLA in healthy donors. Per germline, CDR1 MNHEY and CDR2 SVGAGI. This CDR3 comprises 14 residues. V gave up 5 bases and J gave up 5 bases; unmatched junction bases: 8. Researchers ran the PCR with 60 Vbeta and 13 Jbeta primers. Only in-frame clones appear in the TCRdb table, and some are missing; sequencing was by immunoSEQ multiplex PCR. Of over 150,000 clones in the sample, roughly 80% were seen once. The sequenced material came from PBMCs. The rearrangement links TRBV6-5 to TRBJ2-5; 7 bases match TRBD1. The TCR originated in a young woman in good health and CMV-seropositive. CDR3 in amino acids: CASSLTGNAETQYF. CDR3 coding DNA: TGTGCCAGCAGTCTGACAGGGAACGCGGAGACCCAGTACTTC.